This entry lists 26 T cell receptor beta chains sequenced from one sample in a study of blood T cell repertoires in COVID-19. TCRdb's table, derived via immunoSEQ multiplex PCR, lists solely in-frame clones and lacks some. Of 300,000 or so clones detected, roughly 91% appear once; the ten largest clones hold 1%. Specimen: peripheral blood. All receptors derive from a man aged 50-60 years with active or convalescent COVID-19.

This chain links TRBV5-6 with TRBJ2-5; D is undetermined. The CDR3 spans 14 residues. The V gene lost 1 base and the J gene lost 5 bases, with 12 bases spanning the gap. Germline V gives CDR1 SGHDT, CDR2 YYEEEE. The DNA of the CDR3 is TGTGCCAGCAGCTTGCGTGGTCAGTGGGAGACCCAGTACTTC. Protein product: CASSLRGQWETQYF.

The V and J genes are TRBV4-2 and TRBJ2-2; D gene ambiguous. This CDR3 comprises 15 residues. Germline V gene data show CDR1 as LGHNA and CDR2 as YNFKEQ. Trimming removed 4 bases from V and 4 bases from J, with 13 bases in between. CDR3 region: CASSRGQTPTGELFF. Written as DNA, the CDR3 is TGTGCCAGCAGCCGAGGCCAGACCCCCACCGGGGAGCTGTTTTTT.

The J gene is TRBJ1-2, the V gene TRBV9; D possibly corresponds to TRBD1 (6 bases). CDR1 SGDLS and CDR2 YYNGEE come from the germline V gene. The CDR3 length is 14 residues. Trimming took 3 bases from V and 6 from J, leaving 15 bases between them. The CDR3 DNA is TGTGCCAGCAGCGCCAATGCAGGGGTGGATGGCTACACCTTC. Protein: CASSANAGVDGYTF.

The chain uses TRBV15 and TRBJ2-7; 12 bases are a match to TRBD2. The junction had 8 bases not matched to a gene; V was cut back by 2 bases and J by 9 bases. The CDR3 spans 15 residues. The V gene's germline CDR1 is LNHNV and CDR2 YYDKDF (reference sequence). The CDR3 DNA is TGTGCCACCAGCAGAAATCTAGCGGGGGGGAAGCTGCAGTACTTC. Translation: CATSRNLAGGKLQYF.

The chain is built from TRBV28 and TRBJ1-2; 11 positions match TRBD1. The CDR3 totals 14 residues. The germline V gene encodes CDR1 MDHEN and CDR2 SYDVKM. The junction had 8 bases not matched to a gene; V was cut back by 10 bases and J by 4 bases. The CDR3 loop is CATAGDRGFYGYTF. As DNA, the CDR3 is TGTGCCACCGCGGGGGACAGGGGGTTCTATGGCTACACCTTC.

The chain links TRBV9 to TRBJ2-3; D unresolved. V was cut by 4 bases and J by 0 bases, with 6 bases left in between. Germline values: CDR1 SGDLS, CDR2 YYNGEE. This CDR3 contains 13 residues. CDR3 region: CASSSVSTDTQYF. CDR3 bases: TGTGCCAGCAGCTCCGTTAGCACAGATACGCAGTATTTT.

The chain uses TRBV9 and TRBJ2-1; D possibly corresponds to TRBD2 (7 bases). CDR1 SGDLS and CDR2 YYNGEE come from the germline V gene. The V end lost 0 bases, the J end lost 3 bases, and 13 bases lay between the germline ends. The CDR3 has 16 residues. The DNA for the CDR3 is TGTGCCAGCAGCGTAGAAGTGGGGGGGCTCTACAATGAGCAGTTCTTC. It encodes CASSVEVGGLYNEQFF.

The genes are TRBV5-5 and TRBJ2-1; D is ambiguous. Trimming removed 0 bases from V and 0 bases from J, with 10 bases in between. CDR1 and CDR2 (germline): SGHKS, YYEKEE (reference sequence). The CDR3 totals 16 residues. The CDR3 sequence is CASSLGSYPSYNEQFF. The CDR3 coding sequence is TGTGCCAGCAGCTTGGGTAGCTACCCCTCCTACAATGAGCAGTTCTTC.

The chain recombines TRBV10-3 with TRBJ2-7, with D tentatively TRBD1 (5 bases). CDR1 and CDR2 (germline): ENHRY, SYGVKD. V gave up 2 bases and J gave up 5 bases, with 16 bases separating them. The CDR3 runs 15 residues. CDR3 sequence (DNA): TGTGCCATCAGTGAGCCGGGCGGCGCGGACAACGAGCAGTACTTC. Translated: CAISEPGGADNEQYF.

V gene TRBV18 combines with J gene TRBJ2-3; weak D call: TRBD2 (5 bases). There are 14 residues in the CDR3. V was pared by 3 bases and J by 1 base, with 8 bases between. Per germline, CDR1 KGHSH and CDR2 LQKENI. The CDR3 DNA reads TGTGCCAGCTCACCTGTGGAGGGCACAGATACGCAGTATTTT. It is translated as CASSPVEGTDTQYF.

Turning to this clone: This could be a read error, since a much larger clone is one nucleotide away. Within the sample, other DNA sequences also encode this same CDR3. V usage is TRBV9 and J usage is TRBJ2-3; no clear D gene. Looked up from germline, CDR1 is SGDLS and CDR2 is YYNGEE. The V end was cut by 2 bases, the J end by 0 bases, with 4 bases between. The CDR3 has 13 amino acids. CDR3 sequence (DNA): TGTGCCAGCAGCGTCACTAGCACAGATACGCAGTATTTT. Residues: CASSVTSTDTQYF.

The chain recombines TRBV5-5 with TRBJ1-2; 7 nucleotides match TRBD1. The CDR3 is 14 residues long. Germline V gives CDR1 SGHKS, CDR2 YYEKEE (reference sequence). J gave up 8 bases and V 3 bases, and 10 bases lay outside the gene matches. The CDR3 spells CASSSTDRPLGYTF. In nucleotides, the CDR3 is TGTGCCAGCAGCTCGACGGACAGGCCTCTCGGCTACACCTTC.

The J gene is TRBJ1-1, the V gene TRBV10-1; D call uncertain. Germline lookup yields CDR1 WNHNN and CDR2 SYGVQD (reference sequence). Trimming cost V 1 base and J 8 bases, with 8 bases left between them. This CDR3 region has 12 residues. The CDR3 nucleotides are TGCGCCAGCAGTGAGTGGGGAGCCGAAGCTTTCTTT. Encoded protein: CASSEWGAEAFF.

V gene TRBV11-2 combines with J gene TRBJ1-6; maybe TRBD1 (6 bases). Germline V gene data show CDR1 as SGHAT and CDR2 as FQNNGV. V was shortened by 5 bases and J by 7 bases, with 9 bases between the two germline ends. The CDR3 has 13 amino acids. The CDR3 loop reads CASSLTGNSPLHF. The CDR3 nucleotides read TGTGCCAGCAGCCTAACAGGGAATTCACCCCTCCACTTT.

V and J are TRBV30 and TRBJ1-6, with D hard to call. This CDR3 region has 15 residues. V was trimmed by 3 bases and J by 7 bases, leaving 16 bases between them. Per the germline V gene, CDR1 is GTSNPN and CDR2 is SVGIG (reference sequence). The CDR3 DNA sequence: TGTGCCTGGAGCTTCCCAGGTCATTTCAATTCACCCCTCCACTTT. It translates to CAWSFPGHFNSPLHF.

This clone has a handful of counts. The chain carries TRBV6-5 and TRBJ1-2; TRBD1 might be the D (6 bases). The germline V and J ends were trimmed by 5 bases and 5 bases, with 12 bases remaining between them. CDR1 MNHEY and CDR2 SVGAGI come from the germline V gene. CDR3 length: 13 residues. This CDR3 reads CASSRGGGYGYTF. CDR3 nucleotides: TGTGCCAGCAGTCGAGGGGGTGGGTATGGCTACACCTTC.

The chain is built from TRBV27 and TRBJ2-7, with D unresolved. Trimming took off 4 bases at V and 1 base at J, with 17 bases between the two ends. CDR3 length: 16 amino acids. Germline V gives CDR1 MNHEY, CDR2 SMNVEV (reference sequence). CDR3 loop: CASSYGPSWVSYEQYF. CDR3 DNA: TGTGCCAGCAGTTATGGGCCCAGTTGGGTATCCTACGAGCAGTACTTC.

J is TRBJ1-1 and V is TRBV7-8, with unresolved D. Germline V lookup: CDR1 SGHVS, CDR2 FQNEAQ. The CDR3 has 15 residues. Trimming took off 4 bases at V and 1 base at J, with 13 bases between the two ends. DNA for the CDR3: TGTGCCAGCAGCTCGATGCAGGTGAAGAACACTGAAGCTTTCTTT. Translation: CASSSMQVKNTEAFF.

The chain employs TRBV6-6 and TRBJ2-7, with TRBD2 matching 9 bases. CDR1 and CDR2 from the germline V gene are MNHNY and SVGAGI (reference sequence). The CDR3 extends over 14 amino acids. The ends lost 5 bases at V and 5 bases at J; junction bases unmatched: 7. The DNA for the CDR3 is TGTGCCAGCAGTCGTAGCGGGAGTATAAACGAGCAGTACTTC. It codes for CASSRSGSINEQYF.

This clone is a singleton in its sample. The chain uses TRBV28 and TRBJ1-2, with unresolved D. V dropped 2 bases and J dropped 0 bases, with 7 bases sitting between them. From germline, CDR1 is MDHEN and CDR2 SYDVKM. The CDR3 totals 14 residues. Here the CDR3 reads CASSLGPANYGYTF. The CDR3 DNA reads TGTGCCAGCAGTTTAGGGCCAGCTAACTATGGCTACACCTTC.

This chain links TRBV28 with TRBJ1-6; D unclear. With 2 bases removed from V and 18 bases from J, the gap between germline ends came to 20 bases. The CDR3 extends over 14 amino acids. From germline, CDR1 is MDHEN and CDR2 SYDVKM. As DNA, the CDR3 is TGTGCCAGCAGTTTAAACGCCCTATTCAGCGGACCCCACTTT. Translating it yields CASSLNALFSGPHF.

Here the CDR3 reads CSAIAPDTQYF. CDR3 bases: TGCAGTGCCATAGCACCGGATACGCAGTATTTT. V is TRBV20-1 and J is TRBJ2-3; no clear D gene. The CDR3 contains 11 residues. Germline-derived CDR1 and CDR2 are DFQATT and SNEGSKA (reference sequence). With 6 bases removed from V and 6 bases from J, the gap between germline ends came to 10 bases.

The chain uses TRBV24-1 and TRBJ1-2, with 11 bases that match TRBD1. The CDR3 is made up of 14 amino acids. V shed 3 bases and J 5 bases; nucleotides not matched to a gene: 1. The germline V gene has CDR1 KGHDR and CDR2 SFDVKD. The CDR3 sequence: CATSDRDRGYGYTF. The CDR3 DNA reads TGTGCCACCAGTGATCGGGACAGGGGGTATGGCTACACCTTC.

V is TRBV25-1 and J is TRBJ2-7; TRBD1 matches 7 bases. The trim removed 8 bases at V and 2 bases at J, leaving 12 bases unmatched. From germline, CDR1 is MGHDK and CDR2 SYGVNS. This CDR3 is 15 amino acids long. The CDR3 loop reads CASPARQGRAYEQYF. The CDR3 DNA reads as TGTGCCAGCCCCGCTAGACAGGGAAGGGCCTACGAGCAGTACTTC.

This clone was observed a handful of times. This sequence joins TRBV3-1 (or the pseudogene TRBV3-2) and TRBJ2-7, with TRBD1 as a possible D gene (6 bases). Germline V gene lookup returns CDR1 LGHDT and CDR2 YNNKEL (reference sequence). V shed 4 bases and J shed 9 bases, with 16 bases lying between them. CDR3 length: 13 residues. CDR3 protein: CASSPSDRTGQYF. CDR3 coding DNA: TGTGCCAGCAGCCCGTCCGACAGGACCGGGCAGTACTTC.

V is TRBV3-1 (or the pseudogene TRBV3-2) and J is TRBJ1-1; no definite D call. Germline V gene data show CDR1 as LGHDT and CDR2 as YNNKEL (reference sequence). Deletions cut 3 bases from V and 7 bases from J, with 12 bases between. The CDR3 totals 13 residues. CDR3 region: CASSHGLALEAFF. The CDR3 DNA reads as TGTGCCAGCAGCCACGGACTGGCCCTTGAAGCTTTCTTT.